This T cell receptor beta chain is drawn from a study of blood T cell repertoires in COVID-19. Trimming pared 1 base from V and 1 base from J, leaving 11 bases between. Germline V gives CDR1 SGHTS, CDR2 YDEGEE. The length of the CDR3 is 15 residues. Sequencing was performed with immunoSEQ multiplex PCR; in TCRdb, only in-frame clones are kept and a portion is missing. The data hold about 120,000 clones, with roughly 87% observed a single time. V is TRBV5-8 and J is TRBJ1-1, with D unresolved. Sequences were obtained from peripheral blood. The clonotype was recovered from a human donor in a cohort sampled during active COVID-19. The CDR3 DNA is TGTGCCAGCAGCTTGAGGTCTGCAGGGAACACTGAAGCTTTCTTT. Residues: CASSLRSAGNTEAFF.